Included here is one TCR beta chain sequence, with context. Antigen specificity is unknown. V gave up 6 bases and J gave up 4 bases; unmatched junction bases: 3. Germline loops: CDR1 KGHSH, CDR2 LQKENI. This CDR3 spans 13 amino acids. TCRdb keeps only in-frame clones here, not all; method: immunoSEQ multiplex PCR. This sample has about 16,000 clones, with around nine tenths found just once. These data are taken from a study of T cells after posttransplantation cyclophosphamide. General observations from the study: Donor CD8+ memory clones often dominated recipient blood repertoires at later times. After PTCy, TRB diversity resembled that of CNI/methotrexate controls. Blood and skin or GI T cell repertoires showed limited TRB overlap.

Cyclophosphamide on days +3 and +4 followed busulfan-fludarabine conditioning and a marrow graft. The starting material was CD4+ T cells sorted from blood, obtained after allogeneic stem cell transplant with posttransplant cyclophosphamide. This receptor was taken from a male patient in his sixties or seventies who received an allogeneic stem cell transplant from a related donor and was CMV-positive. Part of the T cell pool may stem from the graft donor. V and J are TRBV18 and TRBJ1-5, with 7 bases matching TRBD1. Here the CDR3 DNA reads TGTGCCAGCTCCGGACAGGAGAATCAGCCCCAGCATTTT. It yields the protein CASSGQENQPQHF.